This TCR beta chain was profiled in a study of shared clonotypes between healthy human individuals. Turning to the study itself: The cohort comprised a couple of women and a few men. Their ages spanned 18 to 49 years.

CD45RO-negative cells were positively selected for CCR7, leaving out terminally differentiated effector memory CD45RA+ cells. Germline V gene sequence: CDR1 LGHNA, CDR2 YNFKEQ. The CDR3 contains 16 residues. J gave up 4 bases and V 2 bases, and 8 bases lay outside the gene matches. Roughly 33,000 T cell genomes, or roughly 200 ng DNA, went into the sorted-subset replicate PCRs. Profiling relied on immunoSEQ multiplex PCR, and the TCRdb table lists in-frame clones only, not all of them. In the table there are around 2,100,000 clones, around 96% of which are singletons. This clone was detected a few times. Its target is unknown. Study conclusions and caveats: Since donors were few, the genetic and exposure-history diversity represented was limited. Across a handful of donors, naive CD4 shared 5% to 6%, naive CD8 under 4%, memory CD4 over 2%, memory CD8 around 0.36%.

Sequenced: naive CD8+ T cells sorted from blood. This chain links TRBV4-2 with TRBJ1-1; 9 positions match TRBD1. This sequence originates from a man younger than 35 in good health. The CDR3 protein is CASSQPTGGWGTEAFF. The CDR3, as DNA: TGTGCCAGCAGCCAACCTACAGGGGGCTGGGGCACTGAAGCTTTCTTT.